What follows are 27 T cell receptor beta chains derived from one specimen sequenced in a study of cytomegalovirus exposure and HLA in healthy donors (TCRdb year 2017). The receptor library was made with the immunoSEQ multiplex PCR assay. For the multiplex PCR, a mixture combining 60 forward primers for TCR Vbeta segments and 13 reverse primers for TCR Jbeta segments was used. The immuneACCESS repertoire file appears here via TCRdb, limited to in-frame rearrangements. These files lack a portion of the clones; in checked studies, under half of the deficit traces to unresolved V genes, and the cause of the others is not known. The sample yields some 200,000 clones; 70% to 85% were counted once. The ten largest account for about 0.58% of the sample. Sequenced material: PBMCs. These receptors all stem from a woman in her thirties or forties in good health and CMV-seronegative.

The V and J genes are TRBV5-6 and TRBJ2-3; no reliable D call. V lost 0 bases, J lost 7 bases, and 9 bases lay in between. Germline V gene sequence: CDR1 SGHDT, CDR2 YYEEEE. The CDR3 consists of 13 residues. CDR3 DNA: TGTGCCAGCAGCTTGGGACTGACCTATACGCAGTATTTT. This codes for CASSLGLTYTQYF.

CDR3 in DNA: TGTGCCAGCAGTGAAGCGGCCTCGCCGGGAGTCTATGGCTACACCTTC. Its translation: CASSEAASPGVYGYTF. This chain joins TRBV6-1 and TRBJ1-2, with no clear D. V dropped 0 bases and J dropped 4 bases, with 15 bases sitting between them. Germline assignment: CDR1 MNHNS and CDR2 SASEGT. This CDR3 spans 16 amino acids.

The chain recombines TRBV5-1 with TRBJ2-1; a possible D gene is TRBD2 (5 bases). The V and J ends lost 1 base and 3 bases respectively, with 8 bases between them. CDR1 and CDR2 from the germline V gene are SGHRS and YFSETQ. The CDR3 is 14 residues long. The CDR3 spells CASSLYAGYNEQFF. CDR3 DNA: TGCGCCAGCAGCTTGTATGCGGGCTACAATGAGCAGTTCTTC.

The V gene is TRBV7-6, the J gene TRBJ2-1; 7 bases are a match to TRBD1. Germline CDR1 SGHVS, CDR2 FNYEAQ. The CDR3 has 15 residues. V was clipped by 2 bases and J by 2 bases; unmatched bases: 3. CDR3 bases: TGTGCCAGCAGCTTAACGACAGGGACCTACAATGAGCAGTTCTTC. Protein sequence: CASSLTTGTYNEQFF.

CDR3 protein: CASSKRHRYEQYF. The CDR3 DNA sequence: TGTGCCAGCAGTAAGAGACACCGCTACGAGCAGTACTTC. V is TRBV27 and J is TRBJ2-7; D ambiguous. V gave up 5 bases and J gave up 3 bases, with 11 bases separating them. In germline, CDR1 is MNHEY, CDR2 SMNVEV (reference sequence). This CDR3 spans 13 amino acids.

The J gene is TRBJ2-1, the V gene TRBV18, with TRBD2 identical over 7 bases. Trimming cost V 3 bases and J 0 bases; bases outside gene matches: 8. This CDR3 is 17 amino acids long. Germline V gene lookup returns CDR1 KGHSH and CDR2 LQKENI. In DNA form, the CDR3 reads TGTGCCAGCTCACCCTGGCGGGGGACCAGCTCCTACAATGAGCAGTTCTTC. It yields the protein CASSPWRGTSSYNEQFF.

The rearrangement uses TRBV5-6 and TRBJ2-1; D is perhaps TRBD2 (5 bases). Germline CDR1 is SGHDT and CDR2 is YYEEEE. V was shortened by 4 bases and J by 10 bases, with 12 bases between the two germline ends. The CDR3 has 12 residues. The CDR3 bases are TGTGCCAGCAGCCATCCCCGGAGGGAGCAGTTCTTC. Protein product: CASSHPRREQFF. The complete variable domain, with remaining parts taken from reference TRBV5-6 and TRBJ2-1, reads DAGVTQSPTHLIKTRGQQVTLRCSPKSGHDTVSWYQQALGQGPQFIFQYYEEEERQRGNFPDRFSGHQFPNYSSELNVNALLLGDSALYLCASSHPRREQFFGPGTRLTVL.

The chain combines TRBV7-9 with TRBJ1-1; the match to TRBD1 covers 10 bases. With V trimmed by 5 bases and J by 8 bases, 8 bases remained unmatched. The V gene's germline CDR1 is SEHNR and CDR2 FQNEAQ (reference sequence). CDR3 size: 14 residues. The CDR3 DNA sequence: TGTGCCAGCAGCGTCGTTGGGACAGGGGAAGAAGCTTTCTTT. Translation gives CASSVVGTGEEAFF.

This clone has more than one count but fewer than ten. The J gene is TRBJ2-7, the V gene TRBV6-5; the match to TRBD2 covers 12 bases. Per germline, CDR1 MNHEY and CDR2 SVGAGI. This CDR3 is built from 15 residues. Trimming took 2 bases from V and 3 from J; bases not matched to a gene: 2. The DNA for the CDR3 is TGTGCCAGCAGTTACCGGACTAGCGGGGTCTACGAGCAGTACTTC. Its protein is CASSYRTSGVYEQYF.

In the case of this clone: This sample includes further DNA sequences coding for the same CDR3. This chain links TRBV5-6 with TRBJ1-1; unclear D gene. Trimming removed 1 base at V and 0 bases at J, with 7 bases between. The germline V gene has CDR1 SGHDT and CDR2 YYEEEE. CDR3 size: 14 residues. The CDR3 DNA reads as TGTGCCAGCAGCTTGTCTCCAGTGAACACTGAAGCTTTCTTT. Protein product: CASSLSPVNTEAFF.

This clone was counted a single time. This CDR3 is CASGAGRTNSPLHF. As DNA, the CDR3 is TGCGCCAGCGGGGCGGGACGGACCAATTCACCCCTCCACTTT. This sequence joins TRBV5-1 and TRBJ1-6; D is perhaps TRBD1 (5 bases). Germline-derived CDR1 and CDR2 are SGHRS and YFSETQ. This CDR3 is 14 amino acids long. Trimming cost V 7 bases and J 7 bases, with 15 bases left between them.

The table lists this clone with a count of one. The same CDR3 arises from other DNA sequences in this sample as well. The CDR3 region is CASSLGQLNTEAFF. The CDR3 DNA reads as TGTGCCAGCAGCTTAGGACAGCTGAACACTGAAGCTTTCTTT. The rearrangement uses TRBV7-2 and TRBJ1-1; possible D gene TRBD1, 5 bases. V shed 1 base and J shed 0 bases, with 6 bases lying between them. Germline V gene data show CDR1 as SGHTA and CDR2 as FQGNSA. There are 14 residues in the CDR3.

Notes on this clone: Other DNA variants within this sample encode the same CDR3. For the CDR3, the DNA is TGTGCCTGGAGTGTACTGGGAGGTGGCACTGAAGCTTTCTTT. Protein: CAWSVLGGGTEAFF. V is TRBV30 and J is TRBJ1-1; no firm D call. The CDR3 extends over 14 amino acids. V lost 0 bases and J 4 bases, leaving 12 bases between the germline ends. Looked up from germline, CDR1 is GTSNPN and CDR2 is SVGIG (reference sequence).

This chain joins TRBV19 and TRBJ2-3; 10 bases are a match to TRBD2. The CDR3 has 16 amino acids. With V trimmed by 5 bases and J by 3 bases, 8 bases remained unmatched. Germline CDR1 LNHDA, CDR2 SQIVND (reference sequence). The CDR3 spells CASSLQRGGFTDTQYF. CDR3 nucleotide sequence: TGTGCCAGTAGTCTCCAGCGGGGGGGTTTTACAGATACGCAGTATTTT.

This chain uses TRBV5-6 with TRBJ2-5; 7 bases align to TRBD2. Germline CDR1 SGHDT, CDR2 YYEEEE. This CDR3 is built from 15 residues. Trimming at V came to 4 bases and at J to 4 bases, leaving 10 bases not matched to a gene. CDR3 loop: CASSRGGWVGETQYF. The DNA of the CDR3 is TGTGCCAGCAGCCGCGGGGGATGGGTAGGAGAGACCCAGTACTTC.

This chain links TRBV6-5 with TRBJ1-1, with D perhaps matching TRBD1 (6 bases). The CDR3 sequence is 14 residues long. Trimming took 6 bases from V and 0 from J, leaving 11 bases between them. Germline V gives CDR1 MNHEY, CDR2 SVGAGI. The CDR3 bases are TGTGCCAGCAGATCAGGGGCGATGAACACTGAAGCTTTCTTT. Translated: CASRSGAMNTEAFF.

This chain uses TRBV4-3 with TRBJ1-1; D call uncertain. CDR1 and CDR2 from the germline V gene are LGHNA and YSLEER. The germline V and J ends were trimmed by 0 bases and 3 bases, with 11 bases remaining between them. This CDR3 contains 15 residues. CDR3 nucleotides: TGCGCCAGCAGCCAAGATGCGGGCCGGGACACTGAAGCTTTCTTT. Translated: CASSQDAGRDTEAFF.

This clone was seen just once. The V call is TRBV9, the J call TRBJ1-4, with TRBD1 as a possible D gene (5 bases). The germline gives CDR1 SGDLS, CDR2 YYNGEE. Deletions cut 0 bases from V and 3 bases from J, with 12 bases between. This CDR3 spans 16 amino acids. As DNA, the CDR3 is TGTGCCAGCAGCGTAGGGCTCACAGGACCTAATGAAAAACTGTTTTTT. Its translation: CASSVGLTGPNEKLFF.

V and J are TRBV28 and TRBJ1-1; tentative D call: TRBD1 (5 bases). The CDR3 contains 14 residues. The V gene's germline CDR1 is MDHEN and CDR2 SYDVKM. Between the trimmed V and J ends, which lost 5 bases and 7 bases, there was a span of 17 bases. CDR3 in DNA: TGTGCCAGCAGTCCCCGAAGGACAAGGCGTGAAGCTTTCTTT. Residues: CASSPRRTRREAFF.

This clone was found once. The chain links TRBV7-9 to TRBJ2-7, with D perhaps TRBD1 (7 bases). Germline lookup yields CDR1 SEHNR and CDR2 FQNEAQ (reference sequence). There are 17 residues in the CDR3. The V end was cut by 3 bases, the J end by 4 bases, with 22 bases between. The DNA for the CDR3 is TGTGCCAGCAGCTTCTCTCTCGGGGGACAGCTCTCTTACGAGCAGTACTTC. Translated, it gives CASSFSLGGQLSYEQYF.

As regards this clone: Other DNA sequences from this sample encode an identical CDR3 as well. The rearrangement joins TRBV6-5 to TRBJ2-7; TRBD1 aligns across 7 bases. The germline V gene encodes CDR1 MNHEY and CDR2 SVGAGI. Trimming removed 2 bases from V and 6 bases from J; junction bases left unmatched: 1. The CDR3 runs 12 residues. Written as DNA, the CDR3 is TGTGCCAGCAGTTACCCAGGGGGCGAGCAGTACTTC. Translating it yields CASSYPGGEQYF.

The chain links TRBV19 to TRBJ1-4; possibly TRBD1 for D (6 bases). The germline V and J ends were trimmed by 3 bases and 8 bases, with 13 bases remaining between them. The germline V gene encodes CDR1 LNHDA and CDR2 SQIVND (reference sequence). The CDR3 sequence is 14 residues long. The DNA for the CDR3 is TGTGCCAGTAGTATTCGGACAGTGCGGGAAAAACTGTTTTTT. Residues: CASSIRTVREKLFF. Supplemented by reference TRBV19 and TRBJ1-4, the full variable domain reads DGGITQSPKYLFRKEGQNVTLSCEQNLNHDAMYWYRQDPGQGLRLIYYSQIVNDFQKGDIAEGYSVSREKKESFPLTVTSAQKNPTAFYLCASSIRTVREKLFFGSGTQLSVL.

This clone turned up a few times. This chain uses TRBV6-5 with TRBJ1-1, with a possible D match to TRBD1 (5 bases). The CDR3 length is 11 residues. Germline CDR1 MNHEY, CDR2 SVGAGI. V was clipped by 11 bases and J by 4 bases, with 11 bases between them. CDR3 amino acids: CASRGGTEAFF. Here the CDR3 DNA reads TGTGCCTCACGGGGGGGCACTGAAGCTTTCTTT.

The table lists this clone with a count of one. The chain couples TRBV5-6 to TRBJ1-1, with 7 bases matching TRBD1. The CDR3 sequence is 13 residues long. The trim removed 4 bases at V and 3 bases at J, leaving 3 bases unmatched. Germline loops: CDR1 SGHDT, CDR2 YYEEEE. The CDR3 DNA sequence: TGTGCCAGCAGCCCCAGGGGGGACACTGAAGCTTTCTTT. The encoded protein is CASSPRGDTEAFF.

Of note for this clone: The sample has other DNA sequences that encode this CDR3 too. V gene TRBV7-2 combines with J gene TRBJ2-7, with TRBD2 identical over 7 bases. V dropped 2 bases and J dropped 1; count of bases not matched to a gene: 5. Germline lookup yields CDR1 SGHTA and CDR2 FQGNSA. The CDR3 is made up of 15 amino acids. The CDR3 DNA sequence: TGTGCCAGCAGCTTAAGTGGGGGGGTTTCCTACGAGCAGTACTTC. Its translation: CASSLSGGVSYEQYF. Filled out from reference TRBV7-2 and TRBJ2-7, the complete variable domain reads GAGVSQSPSNKVTEKGKDVELRCDPISGHTALYWYRQSLGQGLEFLIYFQGNSAPDKSGLPSDRFSAERTGGSVSTLTIQRTQQEDSAVYLCASSLSGGVSYEQYFGPGTRLTVT.

This chain uses TRBV18 with TRBJ2-6, with D possibly being TRBD1 (5 bases). Germline CDR1 reads KGHSH; CDR2 reads LQKENI. Trimming cost V 1 base and J 2 bases, with 12 bases left between them. The CDR3 has 17 amino acids. CDR3 DNA sequence: TGTGCCAGCTCACCACTAACAGGCACGACTGGGGCCAACGTCCTGACTTTC. It yields the protein CASSPLTGTTGANVLTF.

The CDR3 region is CASRSRDRELEAFF. In DNA form, the CDR3 reads TGTGCCAGCAGGAGCCGGGACAGGGAACTAGAAGCTTTCTTT. V is TRBV6-5 and J is TRBJ1-1, with 9 bases lining up with TRBD1. Trimming removed 6 bases from V and 8 bases from J; junction bases left unmatched: 10. Germline CDR1 MNHEY, CDR2 SVGAGI. The CDR3 is 14 amino acids.